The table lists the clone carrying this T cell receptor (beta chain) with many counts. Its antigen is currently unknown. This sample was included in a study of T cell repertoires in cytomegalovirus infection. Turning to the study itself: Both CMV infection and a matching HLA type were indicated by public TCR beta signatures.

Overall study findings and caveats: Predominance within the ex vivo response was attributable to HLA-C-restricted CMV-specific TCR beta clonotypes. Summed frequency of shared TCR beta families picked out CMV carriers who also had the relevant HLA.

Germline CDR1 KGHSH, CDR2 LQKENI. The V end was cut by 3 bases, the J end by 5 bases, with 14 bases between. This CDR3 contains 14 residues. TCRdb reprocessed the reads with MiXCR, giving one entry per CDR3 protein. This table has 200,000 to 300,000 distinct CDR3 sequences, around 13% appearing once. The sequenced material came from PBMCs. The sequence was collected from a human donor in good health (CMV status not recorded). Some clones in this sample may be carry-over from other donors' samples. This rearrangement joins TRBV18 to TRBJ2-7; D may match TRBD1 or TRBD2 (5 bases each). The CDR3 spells CASSPPGTSNEQYF. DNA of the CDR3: TGTGCCAGCTCACCCCCCGGGACCTCAAACGAGCAGTACTTC.